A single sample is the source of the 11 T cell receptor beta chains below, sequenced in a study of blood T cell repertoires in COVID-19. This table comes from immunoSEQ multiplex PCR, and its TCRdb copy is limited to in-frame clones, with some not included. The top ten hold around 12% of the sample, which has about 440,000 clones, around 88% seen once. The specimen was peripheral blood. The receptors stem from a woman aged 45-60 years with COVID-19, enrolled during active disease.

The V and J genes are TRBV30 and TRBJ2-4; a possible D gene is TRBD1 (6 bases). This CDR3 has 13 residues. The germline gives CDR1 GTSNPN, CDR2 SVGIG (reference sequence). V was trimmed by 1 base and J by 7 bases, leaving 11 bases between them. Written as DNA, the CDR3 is TGTGCCTGGAGTGACAGGGTGGTGAACATTCAGTACTTC. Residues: CAWSDRVVNIQYF.

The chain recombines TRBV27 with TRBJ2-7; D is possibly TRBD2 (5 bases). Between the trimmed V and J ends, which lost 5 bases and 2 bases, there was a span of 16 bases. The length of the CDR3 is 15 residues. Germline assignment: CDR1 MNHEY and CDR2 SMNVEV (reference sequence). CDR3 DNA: TGTGCCAGCAGTGGGAGTGGGGTGCCCCCCTACGAGCAGTACTTC. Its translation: CASSGSGVPPYEQYF.

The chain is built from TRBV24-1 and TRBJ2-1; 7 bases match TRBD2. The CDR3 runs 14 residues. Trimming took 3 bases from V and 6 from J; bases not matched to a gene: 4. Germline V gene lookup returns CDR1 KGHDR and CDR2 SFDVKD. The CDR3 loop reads CATSDRTSSNEQFF. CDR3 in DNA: TGTGCCACCAGTGATCGGACTAGTTCCAATGAGCAGTTCTTC.

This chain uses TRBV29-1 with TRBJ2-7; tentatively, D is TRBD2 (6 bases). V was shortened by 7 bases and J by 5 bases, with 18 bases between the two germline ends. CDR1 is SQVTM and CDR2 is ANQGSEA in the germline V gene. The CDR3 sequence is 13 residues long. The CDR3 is CSGLGTPSDEQYF. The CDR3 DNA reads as TGCAGCGGGCTCGGGACTCCAAGTGACGAGCAGTACTTC.

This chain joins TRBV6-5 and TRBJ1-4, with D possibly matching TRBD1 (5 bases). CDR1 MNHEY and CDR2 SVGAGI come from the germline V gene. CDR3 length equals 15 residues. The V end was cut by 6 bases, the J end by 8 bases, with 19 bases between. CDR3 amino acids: CASSSLWGEEEKLFF. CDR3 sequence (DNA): TGTGCCAGCAGCTCATTATGGGGGGAGGAAGAAAAACTGTTTTTT.

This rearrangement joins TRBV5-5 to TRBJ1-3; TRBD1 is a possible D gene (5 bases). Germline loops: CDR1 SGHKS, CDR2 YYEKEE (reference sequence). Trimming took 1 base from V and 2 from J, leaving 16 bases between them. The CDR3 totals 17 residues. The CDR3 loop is CASSLQLSVQAGNTIYF. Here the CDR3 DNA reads TGTGCCAGCAGCTTGCAACTTTCCGTACAGGCTGGAAACACCATATATTTT.

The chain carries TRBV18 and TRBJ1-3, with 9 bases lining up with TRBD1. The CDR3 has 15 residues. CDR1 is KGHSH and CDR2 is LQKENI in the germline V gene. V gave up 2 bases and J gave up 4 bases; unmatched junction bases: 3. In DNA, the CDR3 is TGTGCCAGCTCACCAAGGGACAGGGTCGGAAACACCATATATTTT. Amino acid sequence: CASSPRDRVGNTIYF.

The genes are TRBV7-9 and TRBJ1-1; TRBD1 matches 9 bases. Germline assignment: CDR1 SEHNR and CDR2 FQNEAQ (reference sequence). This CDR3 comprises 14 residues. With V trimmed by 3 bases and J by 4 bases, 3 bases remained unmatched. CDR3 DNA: TGTGCCAGCAGCTTTGGACAGGGGAGCACTGAAGCTTTCTTT. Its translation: CASSFGQGSTEAFF. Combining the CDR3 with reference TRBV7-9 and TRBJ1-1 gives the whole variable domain DTGVSQNPRHKITKRGQNVTFRCDPISEHNRLYWYRQTLGQGPEFLTYFQNEAQLEKSRLLSDRFSAERPKGSFSTLEIQRTEQGDSAMYLCASSFGQGSTEAFFGQGTRLTVV.

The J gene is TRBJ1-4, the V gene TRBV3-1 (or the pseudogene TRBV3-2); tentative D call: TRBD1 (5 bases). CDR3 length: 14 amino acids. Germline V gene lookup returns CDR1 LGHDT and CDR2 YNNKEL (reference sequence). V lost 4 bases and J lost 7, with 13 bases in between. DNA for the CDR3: TGTGCCAGCAGCCCCGACAGCCGAGGTGAAAAACTGTTTTTT. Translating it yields CASSPDSRGEKLFF.

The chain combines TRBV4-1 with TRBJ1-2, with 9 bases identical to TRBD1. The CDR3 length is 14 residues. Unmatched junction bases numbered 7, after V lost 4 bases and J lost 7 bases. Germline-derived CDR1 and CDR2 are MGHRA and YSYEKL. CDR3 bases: TGCGCCAGCAGCCTACGACAGGGGGTAGGTGGCTACACCTTC. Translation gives CASSLRQGVGGYTF.

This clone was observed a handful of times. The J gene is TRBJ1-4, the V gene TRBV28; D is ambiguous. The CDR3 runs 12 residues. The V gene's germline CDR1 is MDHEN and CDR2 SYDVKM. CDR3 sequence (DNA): TGTGCAGCACAGTCCCGGGGTGAAAAACTGTTTTTT. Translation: CAAQSRGEKLFF.